This T cell receptor beta chain originates from a study of T cell changes during pregnancy in multiple sclerosis. The CDR3 runs 13 residues. The germline CDR1 and CDR2 sequences are MNHEY and SVGAGI. V lost 5 bases to trimming and J lost 7 bases, with 14 bases between them. The repertoire was sequenced with immunoSEQ multiplex PCR; TCRdb's copy has only in-frame clones and lacks some. The table lists about 69,000 clones, 91% of them singletons. In regard to this clone: The same CDR3 is also encoded by other DNA sequences in this sample.

The V call is TRBV6-5, the J call TRBJ1-1; D is perhaps TRBD1 (6 bases). This material consisted of CD4+ T cells from peripheral blood mononuclear cells, taken in the third trimester of pregnancy. The origin of this receptor is a female donor in good health, enrolled as a control in a pregnancy study. The CDR3 spells CASSGGPRVEAFF. CDR3 coding DNA: TGTGCCAGCAGTGGGGGCCCACGGGTTGAAGCTTTCTTT.